This T cell receptor beta chain was found in a study of T cells expressing NK-cell markers. About the study: Cells sorted as CD3+CD56+NKG2C+, CD3+CD56+NKG2C- and CD3+CD56-NKG2C+ T cells supplied the TCR beta repertoires. With respect to HCMV, most of the eight sequenced donors were seropositive, and one was seronegative.

TCRdb re-called the 5' RACE reads and shows each CDR3 protein once, DNA omitted. This table holds approximately 550,000 distinct CDR3 sequences. Notes on this clonotype: What it recognizes is unknown.

The CDR3 has 16 amino acids. From germline, CDR1 is SGHRS and CDR2 YFSETQ. Whole-study results and caveats: There were a handful of donors in whom these clonotypes also led the CD3+CD56-NKG2C+ fraction. Roughly six donors showed dominant NKG2C+ clonotypes comprising roughly 1.0-7.5% of their CD8+ T cells.

The sequence was collected from a man younger than 35 in good health. The J gene is TRBJ2-1, the V gene TRBV5-1; lacking DNA, the TRBD1 call made by TCRdb goes unchecked. Source material: blood T cells: a sorted CD56 or NKG2C T cell subset, CD4+ or CD8+ T cells, or bulk PBMC T cells (not recorded which). The CDR3 loop is CASSLDRGQGYNEQFF.